This T cell receptor beta chain comes out of a study of blood T cells in healthy people across ages (dated by TCRdb to 2015 to 2017). Regarding the study in general: In model experiments, template switching captured roughly one uniquely barcoded TCR beta cDNA molecule for every two T cells. Four age groups were formed from the donors: young (average around 15 years), middle-aged (approximately 39), aged (approximately 60) and long-lived (around 80). For two donors (one aged 18 to 30 and one aged 80 or older), the study analyzed two additional independent replicas of 1 million unique cDNA reads from the same blood draw. To avoid experimental bias, donors of different ages were spread randomly across the sequencing lanes. The study measured age-related changes in TCR beta repertoire diversity using deep sequencing normalized with unique cDNA molecular identifiers. Overall study results and their limits: Observed TCR beta diversity per million T cells fell roughly linearly with age, and a significant reduction was already apparent by age around 40. Because profiling used bulk unsorted PBMCs, naive and antigen-experienced compartments could not be compared conclusively. The CMV infection status of donors was not known, potentially confounding age-related changes in expanded clonotypes. Estimates of total diversity based on one million sequenced T cells were considered lower bounds and underestimates. Observed TCR beta diversity correlated strongly with the percentage of naive T cells measured by flow cytometry. The long-lived group showed more naive CD4+ T cells, fewer expanded clones and increased TCR diversity than the aged group, suggesting age selection.

Libraries were constructed by 5' RACE. The sequencer was an Illumina HiSeq 2500. The second PCR ran for roughly 7 to 12 cycles and used a J-beta primer mix along with a sample-barcoded 5' primer. A template-switch 5' adaptor carrying 12 random nucleotides introduced a unique molecular identifier onto each TCR beta cDNA molecule. Each sample yielded at least 3 million CDR3-containing paired-end reads. The Mint cDNA synthesis kit, primed by a TRBC-specific oligonucleotide, was used to synthesize first-strand cDNA from all RNA. All cDNA was treated with uracil-DNA glycosylase and then went through a first 18-cycle PCR with the universal primers M1SS and BC2_uni_R. The published analysis was carried out like this. For normalization, 1 million high-quality reads were randomly selected from each sample, with every read carrying a distinct molecular identifier. Instead of being binned into consensus sequences, reads that shared molecular identifiers were thrown out. MiTCR, set to a Q25 quality threshold and the strictest error-elimination algorithm, was used for CDR3 identification, clonotype clustering and error correction. A nonparametric unseen species model using Euler transformation provided a lower-bound estimate of total TCR beta diversity. TCRdb reprocessed the public reads (quality trimming at Q25 with fastp, clone calling with MiXCR) and kept in-frame beta chains. Each CDR3 protein appears once, grouped with its most common genes and DNA. Clone size and V and J calls follow TCRdb, not the original study. The sample table records about 2 million distinct CDR3 sequences; roughly 50% of these occur just once. The ten largest make up over 2% of the sample.

The donors were 40 or so Caucasian individuals from Russia, aged 6 to 90 years, who were systemically healthy. Each donor gave about 11 milliliters of peripheral blood, drawn into EDTA-treated Vacutainer tubes. Ficoll-Paque density-gradient centrifugation was used to isolate PBMCs, with at least 6 million per sample. Trizol reagent was used to extract total RNA from the PBMCs, yielding at least 5.5 micrograms per sample. The percentages of naive CD45RAhigh/CD27high T cells were determined by flow cytometry on a PBMC aliquot from every donor. The CDR3 spans 23 residues, from the cysteine through the phenylalanine. CDR3 DNA is the only sequence kept; it has 69 bases, read in frame from the first base. The germline V gene gives CDR1 as LGHNA and CDR2 as YSLEER. Here V drops 0 bases and J drops 0 bases, and the junction holds 20 bases not matched to any gene. This clonotype was seen only a few times. The antigen it binds to is not known. The input lacks base qualities; no much larger clone sits a single base away.

This TCR derives from a woman aged 40-49 years in good health. The sequencing input was blood. The sequence is built from TRBV4-3 and TRBJ2-5, with TRBD2 matching 12 junction bases. The DNA reads TGCGCCAGCAGCCAAGAAAGCTCTTTTAGTACTAGCGGGGGGCAACCGTACCAAGAGACCCAGTACTTC. It is translated as CASSQESSFSTSGGQPYQETQYF.